These 26 T cell receptor beta chains were sequenced from one sample in a study of Ad26.COV2.S vaccination and SARS-CoV-2 variants. Treatment denoted: around 19 received Ad26.COV2.S at low or high dose, single or two shots; five or six received placebo; per-sample allocation not given. Each sample was drawn 63 days after the first injection (of vaccine or placebo). Sequencing was performed with immunoSEQ multiplex PCR; in TCRdb, only in-frame clones are kept and a portion is missing. Among some 320,000 clones listed, approximately 80% were seen once. The sequencing here drew on peripheral blood, taken in a trial of Ad26.COV2.S vaccine versus placebo. The receptors shown here come from a person between 18 and 65 years old who received the Ad26.COV2.S COVID-19 vaccine or a placebo.

This chain connects TRBV28 to TRBJ1-3; a weak D match, TRBD1 (5 bases). V lost 5 bases and J lost 4, with 15 bases in between. This CDR3 spans 15 amino acids. The V gene's germline CDR1 is MDHEN and CDR2 SYDVKM. CDR3 sequence: CASSPFGGVGNTIYF. The DNA for the CDR3 is TGTGCCAGCAGTCCCTTTGGAGGGGTAGGAAACACCATATATTTT.

The chain couples TRBV2 to TRBJ2-7; 7 bases match TRBD1. After removal of 7 bases from V and 5 bases from J, the junction contained 11 bases not matched to a gene. CDR1 is SNHLY and CDR2 is FYNNEI in the germline V gene. The CDR3 consists of 14 residues. CDR3 nucleotide sequence: TGTGCCAGCAATAGTTGGGACAGTAACGACGAGCAGTACTTC. It yields the protein CASNSWDSNDEQYF. Looking up the rest from reference TRBV2 and TRBJ2-7 gives the full variable domain: EPEVTQTPSHQVTQMGQEVILRCVPISNHLYFYWYRQILGQKVEFLVSFYNNEISEKSEIFDDQFSVERPDGSNFTLKIRSTKLEDSAMYFCASNSWDSNDEQYFGPGTRLTVT.

V gene TRBV7-2 combines with J gene TRBJ2-7; D unresolved. Per germline, CDR1 SGHTA and CDR2 FQGNSA. The CDR3 extends over 14 amino acids. V was pared by 0 bases and J by 2 bases, with 8 bases between. DNA for the CDR3: TGTGCCAGCAGCTTAGCCCCTGAGACCTACGAGCAGTACTTC. It specifies CASSLAPETYEQYF.

This clone was detected once. The gene calls are TRBV29-1 and TRBJ1-1; no clear D gene. V lost 1 base and J lost 4, with 10 bases in between. CDR1 SQVTM and CDR2 ANQGSEA come from the germline V gene. The length of the CDR3 is 13 residues. CDR3 bases: TGCAGCGTTGAAGTCACTGATGGCACTGAAGCTTTCTTT. Encoded protein: CSVEVTDGTEAFF.

This chain connects TRBV3-1 (or the pseudogene TRBV3-2) to TRBJ2-7, with 7 positions matching TRBD1. V trimming: 4 bases; J trimming: 1 base; junction bases outside the gene matches: 10. Germline V gene sequence: CDR1 LGHDT, CDR2 YNNKEL (reference sequence). CDR3 size: 16 residues. This CDR3 is CASSRLNRGQSYEQYF. CDR3 DNA: TGTGCCAGCAGCCGCCTCAACAGGGGTCAGTCCTACGAGCAGTACTTC.

The J gene is TRBJ1-3, the V gene TRBV3-1 (or the pseudogene TRBV3-2); the D gene is possibly TRBD1 (5 bases). The germline V and J ends were trimmed by 3 bases and 5 bases, with 5 bases remaining between them. The length of the CDR3 is 12 residues. Germline CDR1 LGHDT, CDR2 YNNKEL (reference sequence). The CDR3 loop reads CASSQDRNTIYF. The CDR3 nucleotides read TGTGCCAGCAGCCAGGACAGAAACACCATATATTTT.

This chain joins TRBV9 and TRBJ2-3; tentatively, D is TRBD2 (7 bases). V was pared by 0 bases and J by 4 bases, with 18 bases between. The CDR3 length is 17 residues. The germline CDR1 and CDR2 sequences are SGDLS and YYNGEE. The CDR3 DNA is TGTGCCAGCAGCGTAGCGTTTACGGGGGGCGTACCAGATACGCAGTATTTT. Residues: CASSVAFTGGVPDTQYF.

The gene calls are TRBV6-5 and TRBJ1-1; D is possibly TRBD1 (5 bases). The CDR3 consists of 16 residues. CDR1 MNHEY and CDR2 SVGAGI come from the germline V gene. V was pared by 2 bases and J by 4 bases, with 17 bases between. CDR3 sequence reads: CASSYLPQGRSTEAFF. As DNA, the CDR3 is TGTGCCAGCAGTTACCTCCCCCAGGGTAGGAGCACTGAAGCTTTCTTT.

The chain has TRBV6-1 and TRBJ1-5, with 8 bases aligning to TRBD1. The length of the CDR3 is 16 residues. Germline CDR1 reads MNHNS; CDR2 reads SASEGT. Unmatched junction bases numbered 10, after V lost 3 bases and J lost 6 bases. CDR3: CASSDSRTGYFQPQHF. The CDR3 nucleotides are TGTGCCAGCAGTGATTCTCGGACAGGGTATTTTCAGCCCCAGCATTTT.

This chain uses TRBV5-1 with TRBJ1-2; D gene ambiguous. Trimming shortened V by 2 bases and J by 5 bases, and 16 bases separated the two germline ends. This CDR3 is 15 amino acids long. Germline-derived CDR1 and CDR2 are SGHRS and YFSETQ. As DNA, the CDR3 is TGCGCCAGCAGCTTCATGGTCAGCGCGAATTATGGCTACACCTTC. It is translated as CASSFMVSANYGYTF.

The chain employs TRBV6-1 and TRBJ2-3; possibly TRBD2 for D (6 bases). CDR1 is MNHNS and CDR2 is SASEGT in the germline V gene. The CDR3 has 15 amino acids. The ends were cut back, 2 bases at V and 4 bases at J, with 13 bases in the middle. The CDR3 loop is CASSELGGGSDTQYF. The CDR3 DNA is TGTGCCAGCAGTGAACTGGGGGGAGGATCAGATACGCAGTATTTT.

J is TRBJ2-5 and V is TRBV6-6; 7 bases are shared with TRBD2. The germline V gene has CDR1 MNHNY and CDR2 SVGAGI (reference sequence). V shed 10 bases, J shed 5 bases, and the junction held 16 bases outside the gene matches. There are 15 residues in the CDR3. The CDR3 DNA is TGTGCCACCCAGGCCAGTTTCGCGGGGGTCGAGACCCAGTACTTC. This sequence encodes CATQASFAGVETQYF.

The genes are TRBV27 and TRBJ2-5; 8 bases fit TRBD2. Germline loops: CDR1 MNHEY, CDR2 SMNVEV (reference sequence). The CDR3 is 16 residues long. J gave up 8 bases and V 3 bases, and 14 bases lay outside the gene matches. The DNA of the CDR3 is TGTGCCAGCAGTTTGACCGGGACTAGTCCCGTAAGAACCCAGTACTTC. Encoded protein: CASSLTGTSPVRTQYF.

The chain has TRBV10-2 and TRBJ2-7; possibly TRBD2 for D (5 bases). The CDR3 is made up of 14 amino acids. Trimming took off 4 bases at V and 6 bases at J, with 16 bases between the two ends. The V gene's germline CDR1 is WSHSY and CDR2 SAAADI. CDR3 protein: CASSGNTARGEQYF. The CDR3, as DNA: TGCGCCAGCAGTGGTAATACTGCACGGGGCGAGCAGTACTTC.

The rearrangement joins TRBV7-9 to TRBJ1-4, with 9 bases identical to TRBD1. CDR3 length: 14 amino acids. The V segment lost 5 bases and the J segment 8 bases; nucleotides outside the gene matches: 6. Germline V lookup: CDR1 SEHNR, CDR2 FQNEAQ (reference sequence). CDR3 residues: CASSLTGGEEKLFF. In nucleotides, the CDR3 is TGTGCCAGCAGCCTGACAGGGGGAGAGGAAAAACTGTTTTTT.

This clone showed up just once. The gene calls are TRBV11-2 and TRBJ2-5; a weak D match, TRBD2 (6 bases). V was cut by 5 bases and J by 1 base, with 11 bases left in between. The CDR3 runs 14 residues. The germline V gene has CDR1 SGHAT and CDR2 FQNNGV. This CDR3 is CASSSRDFQETQYF. In DNA, the CDR3 is TGTGCCAGCAGCAGCCGGGACTTCCAAGAGACCCAGTACTTC. The variable domain in full, with the rest retrieved from reference TRBV11-2 and TRBJ2-5, is EAGVAQSPRYKIIEKRQSVAFWCNPISGHATLYWYQQILGQGPKLLIQFQNNGVVDDSQLPKDRFSAERLKGVDSTLKIQPAKLEDSAVYLCASSSRDFQETQYFGPGTRLLVL.

V gene TRBV11-2 combines with J gene TRBJ2-5; 10 bases agree with TRBD1. J gave up 4 bases and V 2 bases, and 4 bases lay outside the gene matches. Germline values: CDR1 SGHAT, CDR2 FQNNGV. The CDR3 runs to 15 residues. The DNA for the CDR3 is TGTGCCAGCAGCTTATTGGGACAGGGGATAGAGACCCAGTACTTC. Translated, it gives CASSLLGQGIETQYF.

This clone was detected only a few times. This chain joins TRBV2 and TRBJ1-2; the D gene is possibly TRBD1 (5 bases). V shed 0 bases and J shed 5 bases, with 16 bases lying between them. The CDR3 covers 16 residues. CDR1 SNHLY and CDR2 FYNNEI come from the germline V gene. This CDR3 is CASSEAFGQRGYGYTF. The CDR3, as DNA: TGTGCCAGCAGTGAAGCGTTCGGACAACGGGGGTATGGCTACACCTTC.

The chain joins TRBV7-3 to TRBJ2-7; a weak D match, TRBD2 (5 bases). CDR3 length equals 13 residues. V dropped 6 bases and J dropped 2 bases, with 11 bases sitting between them. Germline-derived CDR1 and CDR2 are SGHTA and FQGTGA. The CDR3 nucleotides read TGTGCCAGCAGACAAGACGGGACCTACGAGCAGTACTTC. Protein product: CASRQDGTYEQYF.

This chain joins TRBV5-8 and TRBJ1-5, with D possibly being TRBD1 (5 bases). The CDR3 covers 17 residues. CDR1 and CDR2 from the germline V gene are SGHTS and YDEGEE. Trimming pared 6 bases from V and 0 bases from J, leaving 19 bases between. CDR3 in DNA: TGTGCCAGCACGCAGACTAAGGGACTTATTAGCAATCAGCCCCAGCATTTT. Translated, it gives CASTQTKGLISNQPQHF.

J is TRBJ2-5 and V is TRBV19; 7 nucleotides line up with TRBD1. Unmatched junction bases numbered 9, after V lost 1 base and J lost 4 bases. CDR1 is LNHDA, CDR2 SQIVND, per germline (reference sequence). The CDR3 sequence is 16 residues long. The CDR3 here is CASSIGGRGPIETQYF. Written as DNA, the CDR3 is TGTGCCAGTAGTATAGGTGGAAGGGGGCCGATAGAGACCCAGTACTTC.

The rearrangement joins TRBV30 to TRBJ1-3; D unclear. CDR1 GTSNPN and CDR2 SVGIG come from the germline V gene (reference sequence). There are 11 residues in the CDR3. Trimming took 5 bases from V and 4 from J, leaving 6 bases between them. CDR3 amino acids: CAWGEGNTIYF. The DNA of the CDR3 is TGTGCCTGGGGTGAGGGAAACACCATATATTTT.

V usage is TRBV10-3 and J usage is TRBJ2-7; 12 positions agree with TRBD2. Trimming at V came to 6 bases and at J to 4 bases, leaving 4 bases not matched to a gene. CDR1 is ENHRY, CDR2 SYGVKD, per germline. This CDR3 contains 14 residues. DNA of the CDR3: TGTGCCATCAGCGGACTAGCGGGGACGTACGAGCAGTACTTC. It yields the protein CAISGLAGTYEQYF.

The V call is TRBV5-1, the J call TRBJ2-5, with 7 bases that match TRBD1. V shed 7 bases and J 3 bases; nucleotides not matched to a gene: 9. Germline CDR1 reads SGHRS; CDR2 reads YFSETQ. The CDR3 is 14 amino acids. CDR3 coding DNA: TGCGCCAGCCGACGCCTAGGGACAGAAGAGACCCAGTACTTC. Amino acid sequence: CASRRLGTEETQYF.

This clone was picked up one time. The chain uses TRBV12-3 or TRBV12-4 and TRBJ2-1; D is perhaps TRBD1 (6 bases). V shed 5 bases and J shed 7 bases, with 9 bases lying between them. This CDR3 is built from 12 residues. CDR3 region: CASSRGQNEQFF. CDR3 DNA: TGTGCCAGCAGTCGAGGACAGAATGAGCAGTTCTTC.

This chain uses TRBV28 with TRBJ1-2; 9 bases are shared with TRBD1. Trimming at V came to 2 bases and at J to 7 bases, leaving 5 bases not matched to a gene. CDR3 length equals 14 residues. Germline-derived CDR1 and CDR2 are MDHEN and SYDVKM. The CDR3 sequence: CASSLRTGVPGYTF. The CDR3, as DNA: TGTGCCAGCAGTTTAAGGACAGGGGTTCCTGGCTACACCTTC.